Below, one T cell receptor (beta chain) is given with its context. Its recognized antigen is unknown. The data were produced on a NextSeq 550. The Human TCR Profiling Kit (MiLaboratory) was used to make UMI-labeled 5' RACE TRB cDNA libraries. cDNA synthesis used the entire amount of extracted RNA, and PCR amplification then used the entire amount of cDNA produced. Libraries were prepared in parallel with an identical number of PCR cycles. The published analysis was carried out like this. About 53,000 +/- 9,400 unique UMI-labeled TRB cDNA molecules per library were extracted with MIGEC and MiXCR, with at least two reads per UMI required. Each library averaged around 40,000 +/- 10,000 functional in-frame TRB CDR3 nucleotide clonotypes without stop codons. After downsampling to 5000 UMI-labeled TRB molecules per sample, diversity metrics, including normalized Shannon-Wiener and Chao1, were computed in VDJtools. Clonotype-size-weighted physicochemical properties of the central five CDR3 residues (interaction energy, strength, volume and Kidera factor 4) were computed in VDJtools. TCRdb reprocessed the reads, so every CDR3 protein sequence counts as one entry and DNA is not shown. These V and J calls are TCRdb output, not the study's own analysis. The sample table records about 140,000 distinct CDR3 sequences. The ten largest clones take up roughly 0.41% of the sample.

The data stem from a study of CXCR3-negative and CXCR3-positive naive CD8 T cells (dated by TCRdb to about 2019). Study-wide context: Around 140 million TRB reads were obtained in total, roughly 1.5 +/- 0.3 million reads per library. The diversity and physicochemical repertoire analyses included more than nine donors pooled from two independent experiments. TRBV-TRBJ cluster analysis included naive subsets from several donors and memory cells from 3 donors.

For every CD8+ T cell subset, hundreds of thousands of cells were flow-sorted straight into RLT lysis buffer, and each subset was sorted in triplicate. To exclude memory contaminants, naive CD8+ T cells were stringently defined as CD45RO-CCR7+CD27+CD95-. Standard density gradient centrifugation was used to isolate peripheral blood mononuclear cells from buffy coats. Naive CXCR3-negative and CXCR3-positive CD8+ T cells were flow-sorted using a FACSAria III. Total RNA was extracted from sorted cells using an RNeasy Mini Kit. The germline V gene provides CDR1 SQVTM and CDR2 ANQGSEA. The CDR3 has 15 amino acids, counting the end cysteine and phenylalanine. The DNA is not on file. What the authors observed across the whole study: Both naive subsets had comparably high repertoire diversity, while memory CD8+ T cells had much lower repertoire diversity. Freshly isolated PBMCs were used for most assays because CXCR3 expression went down partially after cryopreservation. TRB CDR3s from CXCR3-positive naive cells showed higher hydrophobicity (lower Kidera factor 4), lower energy, and higher strength and volume indices than CXCR3-negative naive cells. Within the same donor, TRBV-TRBJ usage looked similar between naive CXCR3-negative and CXCR3-positive cells, but memory cells had distinct patterns. Because surface CD5, which has been linked to self-reactivity in mice, was comparable between naive subsets, TCR interaction strength was also inferred from TRB CDR3 physicochemical properties.

Rearrangement joined TRBV29-1 to TRBJ2-7; no DNA is available, so the TRBD1 call from TCRdb remains unchecked. This receptor was obtained from a human donor in good health. Some clones in this sample may be carry-over from other donors' samples. Sequences were obtained from naive CXCR3+ CD8+ T cells from blood. In light of the paper, this sample's cell subset or site label describes: CD45RO-CCR7+CD27+CD95- naive CD8+ T cells expressing CXCR3 (TNR3+). The CDR3 region: CSVGWIGTGNYEQYF.